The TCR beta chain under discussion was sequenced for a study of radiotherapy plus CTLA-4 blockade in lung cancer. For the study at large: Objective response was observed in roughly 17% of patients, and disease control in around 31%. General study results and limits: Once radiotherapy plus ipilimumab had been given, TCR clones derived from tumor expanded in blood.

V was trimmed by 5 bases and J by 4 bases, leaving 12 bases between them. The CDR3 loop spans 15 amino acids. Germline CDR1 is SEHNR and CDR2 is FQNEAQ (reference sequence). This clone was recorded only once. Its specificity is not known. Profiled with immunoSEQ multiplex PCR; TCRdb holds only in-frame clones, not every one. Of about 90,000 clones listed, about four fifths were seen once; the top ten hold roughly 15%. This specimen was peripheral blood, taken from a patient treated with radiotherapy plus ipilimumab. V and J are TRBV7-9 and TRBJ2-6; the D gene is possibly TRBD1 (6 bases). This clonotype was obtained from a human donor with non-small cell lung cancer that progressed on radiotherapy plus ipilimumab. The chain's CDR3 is CASSRTGTGANVLTF. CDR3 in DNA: TGTGCCAGCAGCCGCACAGGGACGGGGGCCAACGTCCTGACTTTC.